The rows below give T cell receptor beta chains drawn from one sample of a study of molecular identifiers for immune sequencing clone quantification. TCRdb redid the calling of the PCR reads with MiXCR, one entry per CDR3 protein. This table holds more than 450,000 distinct CDR3 sequences, 25% found once. The sample taken for sequencing was naive CD8+ T cells from blood, with Jurkat cell RNA spiked in. The receptors were gathered from a human donor in good health. Some libraries in this study had Jurkat cell RNA spiked in. The CDR3 runs from the conserved cysteine through the conserved F or W. D genes are given only for firm matches. Where a row states a size, it is once, few, many or the class of an expanded clone; other rows omit it.

d_gene: TRBD1
v_gene: TRBV15
j_gene: TRBJ2-7
abundance: many
CDR3aa: CATSKTGTGVRSYEQYF
CDR3nt: TGTGCCACCAGCAAAACCGGGACAGGTGTCCGTTCCTACGAGCAGTACTTC

d_gene: NA
v_gene: TRBV11-2
j_gene: TRBJ2-3
abundance: NA
CDR3aa: CASSLAPRLVSTDTQYF
CDR3nt: TGTGCCAGCAGCTTAGCCCCTAGACTAGTCAGCACAGATACGCAGTATTTT

d_gene: NA
v_gene: TRBV6-6
j_gene: TRBJ1-6
abundance: NA
CDR3aa: CASSYVLDPYNSPLHF
CDR3nt: TGTGCCAGCAGTTACGTCCTGGACCCCTATAATTCACCCCTCCACTTT

d_gene: NA
v_gene: TRBV6-6
j_gene: TRBJ1-6
abundance: few
CDR3aa: CASREDGSYNSPLHF
CDR3nt: TGTGCCAGCAGGGAGGACGGCAGCTATAATTCACCCCTCCACTTT

d_gene: NA
v_gene: TRBV12-3/TRBV12-4
j_gene: TRBJ2-3
abundance: NA
CDR3aa: CASSLLAVTGTDTQYF
CDR3nt: TGTGCCAGCAGTTTATTAGCGGTAACTGGCACAGATACGCAGTATTTT

d_gene: TRBD1
v_gene: TRBV12-3/TRBV12-4
j_gene: TRBJ1-1
abundance: many
CDR3aa: CASSSTGVRISMNTEAFF
CDR3nt: TGTGCCAGCAGCTCGACAGGGGTTAGGATCAGCATGAACACTGAAGCTTTCTTT

d_gene: NA
v_gene: TRBV6-2/TRBV6-3
j_gene: TRBJ2-7
abundance: few
CDR3aa: CASSRRQGSYEQYF
CDR3nt: TGTGCCAGCAGTCGGCGACAAGGGTCGTACGAGCAGTACTTC

d_gene: NA
v_gene: TRBV4-2
j_gene: TRBJ2-7
abundance: many
CDR3aa: CASSQDRGQLYEQYF
CDR3nt: TGTGCCAGCAGCCAAGATCGAGGACAGCTCTACGAGCAGTACTTC

d_gene: NA
v_gene: TRBV20-1
j_gene: TRBJ2-5
abundance: NA
CDR3aa: CSAGGEYQETQYF
CDR3nt: TGCAGTGCTGGCGGCGAGTACCAAGAGACCCAGTACTTC

d_gene: NA
v_gene: TRBV4-3
j_gene: TRBJ2-2
abundance: few
CDR3aa: CASSQVIAGELFF
CDR3nt: TGCGCCAGCAGCCAAGTAATAGCCGGGGAGCTGTTTTTT

d_gene: NA
v_gene: TRBV7-6
j_gene: TRBJ2-5
abundance: many
CDR3aa: CASSEGRQTQYF
CDR3nt: TGTGCCAGCAGCGAGGGCCGTCAGACCCAGTACTTC

d_gene: NA
v_gene: TRBV6-4
j_gene: TRBJ2-5
abundance: NA
CDR3aa: CASSVREVEETQYF
CDR3nt: TGTGCCAGCAGTGTGAGGGAGGTCGAAGAGACCCAGTACTTC

d_gene: NA
v_gene: TRBV10-3
j_gene: TRBJ2-5
abundance: few
CDR3aa: CAISEGAAREETQYF
CDR3nt: TGTGCCATCAGTGAAGGGGCCGCCAGGGAAGAGACCCAGTACTTC

d_gene: NA
v_gene: TRBV4-3
j_gene: TRBJ2-5
abundance: many
CDR3aa: CASSQDRGAQETQYF
CDR3nt: TGCGCCAGCAGCCAAGATCGGGGAGCCCAAGAGACCCAGTACTTC

d_gene: NA
v_gene: TRBV7-9
j_gene: TRBJ1-2
abundance: NA
CDR3aa: CASSLGVRDNYGYTF
CDR3nt: TGTGCCAGCAGCTTAGGAGTCAGGGATAACTATGGCTACACCTTC

d_gene: NA
v_gene: TRBV29-1
j_gene: TRBJ2-3
abundance: many
CDR3aa: CSVDGVWADTQYF
CDR3nt: TGCAGCGTTGACGGGGTTTGGGCAGATACGCAGTATTTT

d_gene: NA
v_gene: TRBV19
j_gene: TRBJ2-1
abundance: NA
CDR3aa: CASSVTNYNEQFF
CDR3nt: TGTGCCAGTAGTGTGACGAACTACAATGAGCAGTTCTTC

d_gene: NA
v_gene: TRBV4-1
j_gene: TRBJ2-1
abundance: few
CDR3aa: CASSQTYSPGDEQFF
CDR3nt: TGCGCCAGCAGCCAGACCTACTCCCCGGGGGATGAGCAGTTCTTC

d_gene: NA
v_gene: TRBV5-4
j_gene: TRBJ1-2
abundance: many
CDR3aa: CASSSYRDTANYGYTF
CDR3nt: TGTGCCAGCAGCTCCTACCGGGACACAGCTAACTATGGCTACACCTTC

d_gene: NA
v_gene: TRBV20-1
j_gene: TRBJ1-4
abundance: NA
CDR3aa: CSARDVGNEKLFF
CDR3nt: TGCAGTGCTAGAGATGTCGGAAATGAAAAACTGTTTTTT

d_gene: TRBD2
v_gene: TRBV7-3
j_gene: TRBJ2-3
abundance: many
CDR3aa: CASSPGLVFSDTQYF
CDR3nt: TGTGCCAGCAGCCCCGGACTAGTTTTTTCAGATACGCAGTATTTT

d_gene: TRBD2
v_gene: TRBV10-1
j_gene: TRBJ2-5
abundance: many
CDR3aa: CASSELAGEQETQYF
CDR3nt: TGCGCCAGCAGTGAGTTAGCGGGTGAACAAGAGACCCAGTACTTC

d_gene: NA
v_gene: TRBV2
j_gene: TRBJ2-6
abundance: few
CDR3aa: CASYQPASGANVLTF
CDR3nt: TGTGCCAGCTACCAACCAGCCTCTGGGGCCAACGTCCTGACTTTC

d_gene: NA
v_gene: TRBV7-9
j_gene: TRBJ2-1
abundance: NA
CDR3aa: CASSLGGQSYEQFF
CDR3nt: TGTGCCAGCAGCTTAGGCGGACAGTCCTACGAGCAGTTCTTC

d_gene: NA
v_gene: TRBV4-1
j_gene: TRBJ1-5
abundance: NA
CDR3aa: CASSQVLGGLGQSQHF
CDR3nt: TGCGCCAGCAGCCAAGTTCTTGGAGGTCTGGGTCAGTCCCAGCATTTT

d_gene: TRBD1
v_gene: TRBV6-2/TRBV6-3
j_gene: TRBJ1-5
abundance: NA
CDR3aa: CPSSWGQGGQPQHF
CDR3nt: TGTCCCAGCAGTTGGGGACAGGGCGGTCAGCCCCAGCATTTT

d_gene: TRBD1
v_gene: TRBV20-1
j_gene: TRBJ1-5
abundance: NA
CDR3aa: CSAPTGGDFRGNQPQHF
CDR3nt: TGCAGTGCTCCGACAGGGGGGGACTTTAGGGGCAATCAGCCCCAGCATTTT

d_gene: NA
v_gene: TRBV3-1
j_gene: TRBJ2-7
abundance: NA
CDR3aa: CASSQSDYEQYF
CDR3nt: TGTGCCAGCAGCCAGTCAGACTACGAGCAGTACTTC

d_gene: NA
v_gene: TRBV2
j_gene: TRBJ2-5
abundance: few
CDR3aa: CASSGPEGSYWETQYF
CDR3nt: TGTGCCAGCAGCGGTCCCGAGGGGTCCTACTGGGAGACCCAGTACTTC

d_gene: TRBD2
v_gene: TRBV7-9
j_gene: TRBJ2-1
abundance: NA
CDR3aa: CASSRGTSGGSYNEQFF
CDR3nt: TGTGCCAGCAGCAGAGGGACTAGCGGCGGCTCCTACAATGAGCAGTTCTTC

d_gene: NA
v_gene: TRBV2
j_gene: TRBJ1-2
abundance: few
CDR3aa: CASTDGQSNYGYTF
CDR3nt: TGTGCCAGCACTGACGGACAGTCGAACTATGGCTACACCTTC

d_gene: TRBD1
v_gene: TRBV9
j_gene: TRBJ2-7
abundance: NA
CDR3aa: CASSEGQNEQYF
CDR3nt: TGTGCCAGCAGCGAGGGACAGAACGAGCAGTACTTC

d_gene: NA
v_gene: TRBV11-2
j_gene: TRBJ2-1
abundance: NA
CDR3aa: CASSLVKGSSGGTSYNEQFF
CDR3nt: TGTGCCAGCAGCTTAGTCAAGGGGAGTTCGGGCGGGACCTCCTACAATGAGCAGTTCTTC

d_gene: TRBD1
v_gene: TRBV4-3
j_gene: TRBJ2-2
abundance: NA
CDR3aa: CASSSLGGTGVVWELFF
CDR3nt: TGCGCCAGCAGCTCCCTGGGCGGGACAGGGGTGGTCTGGGAGCTGTTTTTT

d_gene: TRBD1
v_gene: TRBV30
j_gene: TRBJ1-2
abundance: few
CDR3aa: CAWSVSQGIGYTF
CDR3nt: TGTGCCTGGAGTGTTTCACAGGGGATAGGCTACACCTTC

d_gene: NA
v_gene: TRBV4-3
j_gene: TRBJ2-2
abundance: NA
CDR3aa: CASSQDILGPGALFF
CDR3nt: TGCGCCAGCAGCCAAGACATTTTGGGGCCCGGGGCGCTGTTTTTT

d_gene: TRBD2
v_gene: TRBV30
j_gene: TRBJ2-3
abundance: few
CDR3aa: CAWSVGAGEPDTQYF
CDR3nt: TGTGCCTGGAGTGTAGGGGCGGGAGAGCCAGATACGCAGTATTTT

d_gene: TRBD1
v_gene: TRBV7-2
j_gene: TRBJ2-1
abundance: NA
CDR3aa: CASSSTGTGFNEQFF
CDR3nt: TGTGCCAGCAGCTCGACCGGGACAGGGTTCAATGAGCAGTTCTTC

d_gene: NA
v_gene: TRBV30
j_gene: TRBJ1-1
abundance: few
CDR3aa: CAWTEAGRSEAFF
CDR3nt: TGTGCCTGGACCGAGGCGGGACGGTCAGAAGCTTTCTTT

d_gene: TRBD1
v_gene: TRBV6-5
j_gene: TRBJ2-5
abundance: NA
CDR3aa: CASNPGQGGEPQYF
CDR3nt: TGTGCCAGCAACCCGGGACAGGGGGGAGAGCCCCAGTACTTC

d_gene: TRBD2
v_gene: TRBV5-1
j_gene: TRBJ2-7
abundance: NA
CDR3aa: CASSLEGLAGVYEQYF
CDR3nt: TGCGCCAGCAGCTTGGAAGGACTAGCGGGAGTCTACGAGCAGTACTTC

d_gene: TRBD2
v_gene: TRBV11-2
j_gene: TRBJ2-4
abundance: NA
CDR3aa: CASSLGGGAKNIQYF
CDR3nt: TGTGCCAGCAGCTTAGGCGGGGGAGCCAAAAACATTCAGTACTTC

d_gene: NA
v_gene: TRBV29-1
j_gene: TRBJ1-3
abundance: many
CDR3aa: CSVVWDTNSGNTIYF
CDR3nt: TGCAGCGTTGTCTGGGACACCAACTCTGGAAACACCATATATTTT

d_gene: NA
v_gene: TRBV29-1
j_gene: TRBJ2-1
abundance: NA
CDR3aa: CSVVREGEQFF
CDR3nt: TGCAGCGTTGTCAGAGAGGGTGAGCAGTTCTTC

d_gene: NA
v_gene: TRBV27
j_gene: TRBJ1-5
abundance: many
CDR3aa: CASSLSTGNQPQHF
CDR3nt: TGTGCCAGCAGTCTAAGCACAGGCAATCAGCCCCAGCATTTT

d_gene: TRBD2
v_gene: TRBV28
j_gene: TRBJ2-3
abundance: few
CDR3aa: CATKTSRLYTSTDTQYF
CDR3nt: TGTGCCACCAAGACTAGCCGACTCTACACTAGCACAGATACGCAGTATTTT

d_gene: TRBD1
v_gene: TRBV5-6
j_gene: TRBJ1-5
abundance: few
CDR3aa: CASSLATGGGNQPQHF
CDR3nt: TGTGCCAGCAGCTTGGCAACAGGGGGCGGCAATCAGCCCCAGCATTTT

d_gene: NA
v_gene: TRBV30
j_gene: TRBJ2-5
abundance: few
CDR3aa: CAWSVANHQETQYF
CDR3nt: TGTGCCTGGAGTGTAGCTAACCACCAAGAGACCCAGTACTTC

d_gene: NA
v_gene: TRBV12-3/TRBV12-4
j_gene: TRBJ1-5
abundance: few
CDR3aa: CASSLGQGNQPQQF
CDR3nt: TGTGCCAGCAGTTTAGGCCAGGGTAATCAGCCCCAGCAGTTT

d_gene: TRBD2
v_gene: TRBV2
j_gene: TRBJ2-3
abundance: few
CDR3aa: CASSELAGGHSDTQYF
CDR3nt: TGTGCCAGCAGTGAATTAGCGGGGGGGCATAGCGATACGCAGTATTTT

d_gene: NA
v_gene: TRBV20-1
j_gene: TRBJ2-5
abundance: few
CDR3aa: CSAPEGGGYQETQYF
CDR3nt: TGCAGTGCACCCGAGGGGGGAGGCTACCAAGAGACCCAGTACTTC